The 23 T cell receptor beta chains in this list originate from one sample, sequenced in a study of blood T cell repertoires in COVID-19. Sequencing used immunoSEQ multiplex PCR; TCRdb keeps in-frame clones, though not all of them. Here the sample spans 350,000 to 400,000 clones, 75% to 90% being singletons. The material sequenced was PBMCs or T cells enriched from blood (not recorded which). Every receptor here comes from a man younger than 35 who had recovered from COVID-19.

This clone is a singleton in its sample. This chain links TRBV3-1 (or the pseudogene TRBV3-2) with TRBJ1-1; 8 nucleotides match TRBD1. Germline V gives CDR1 LGHDT, CDR2 YNNKEL (reference sequence). This CDR3 comprises 15 residues. Trimming took 5 bases from V and 1 from J; bases not matched to a gene: 6. CDR3 loop: CASSLRTGPNTEAFF. CDR3 nucleotides: TGTGCCAGCAGCTTGCGGACAGGGCCGAACACTGAAGCTTTCTTT.

The V and J genes are TRBV6-5 and TRBJ1-6; no firm D call. The V gene lost 8 bases and the J gene lost 2 bases, with 7 bases spanning the gap. The CDR3 is 13 amino acids. CDR1 is MNHEY and CDR2 is SVGAGI in the germline V gene. The chain's CDR3 is CASAGTYNSPLHF. In DNA, the CDR3 is TGTGCCAGCGCCGGGACCTATAATTCACCCCTCCACTTT.

This chain uses TRBV18 with TRBJ1-3; 7 nucleotides align to TRBD1. V gave up 2 bases and J gave up 2 bases; unmatched junction bases: 3. CDR3 length: 15 amino acids. Germline CDR1 reads KGHSH; CDR2 reads LQKENI. The CDR3: CASSPTGTAGNTIYF. The CDR3 DNA reads TGTGCCAGCTCACCAACTGGGACAGCTGGAAACACCATATATTTT.

The J gene is TRBJ2-3, the V gene TRBV29-1; 15 nucleotides align to TRBD2. V trimming: 8 bases; J trimming: 3 bases; junction bases outside the gene matches: 3. CDR3 length equals 14 residues. Germline V lookup: CDR1 SQVTM, CDR2 ANQGSEA. Here the CDR3 reads CSLGLAGGTDTQYF. The CDR3 DNA follows: TGCAGCCTGGGACTAGCGGGAGGTACAGATACGCAGTATTTT.

About this clone: Other DNA sequences within the sample encode an identical CDR3. The chain employs TRBV7-3 and TRBJ2-3, with D tentatively TRBD2 (5 bases). Germline-derived CDR1 and CDR2 are SGHTA and FQGTGA. V was trimmed by 2 bases and J by 1 base, leaving 10 bases between them. The CDR3 has 15 amino acids. CDR3 coding DNA: TGTGCCAGCAGCTTAGGGTTGGGAGGCACAGATACGCAGTATTTT. Protein sequence: CASSLGLGGTDTQYF.

The chain couples TRBV11-1 to TRBJ1-5; D is unresolved. This CDR3 region has 13 residues. Germline CDR1 reads SGHAT; CDR2 reads FQDESV (reference sequence). With 2 bases removed from V and 3 bases from J, the gap between germline ends came to 5 bases. This CDR3 reads CASSLSDNQPQHF. The CDR3, as DNA: TGTGCCAGCAGCTTAAGCGACAATCAGCCCCAGCATTTT. The whole variable domain, remainder taken from reference TRBV11-1 and TRBJ1-5, is EAEVAQSPRYKITEKSQAVAFWCDPISGHATLYWYRQILGQGPELLVQFQDESVVDDSQLPKDRFSAERLKGVDSTLKIQPAELGDSAMYLCASSLSDNQPQHFGDGTRLSIL.

The chain links TRBV7-2 to TRBJ2-7; D is uncertain. Germline assignment: CDR1 SGHTA and CDR2 FQGNSA. V lost 0 bases and J 0 bases, leaving 9 bases between the germline ends. This CDR3 contains 15 residues. The CDR3 DNA is TGTGCCAGCAGCTTAGCTTCAGTAGCCTCCTACGAGCAGTACTTC. The encoded protein is CASSLASVASYEQYF.

V and J are TRBV3-1 (or the pseudogene TRBV3-2) and TRBJ1-2; D might be TRBD1 (6 bases). The CDR3 loop spans 14 amino acids. The V end lost 1 base, the J end lost 7 bases, and 13 bases lay between the germline ends. The germline V gene encodes CDR1 LGHDT and CDR2 YNNKEL (reference sequence). The CDR3 reads CASSQVDRPRGYTF. CDR3 in DNA: TGTGCCAGCAGCCAAGTAGACAGGCCCCGTGGCTACACCTTC.

The chain links TRBV7-2 to TRBJ2-1; weak D call: TRBD2 (5 bases). Trimming removed 6 bases at V and 4 bases at J, with 13 bases between. The CDR3 extends over 14 amino acids. The germline V gene has CDR1 SGHTA and CDR2 FQGNSA. The CDR3 is CASRAGLAYNEQFF. The CDR3 DNA sequence: TGTGCCAGCAGGGCTGGGCTAGCATACAATGAGCAGTTCTTC.

The chain has TRBV28 and TRBJ2-1; TRBD2 matches at 7 bases. Unmatched junction bases numbered 3, after V lost 7 bases and J lost 0 bases. Germline V gene data show CDR1 as MDHEN and CDR2 as SYDVKM. The CDR3 length is 14 residues. This CDR3 is CASNLAASYNEQFF. CDR3 DNA sequence: TGTGCCAGCAACCTAGCGGCCTCCTACAATGAGCAGTTCTTC.

The chain combines TRBV15 with TRBJ1-1; D not certain. The CDR3 loop spans 15 amino acids. The V end was cut by 1 base, the J end by 3 bases, with 12 bases between. Germline CDR1 and CDR2: LNHNV and YYDKDF (reference sequence). The CDR3: CATSRASGSYTEAFF. The CDR3 nucleotides read TGTGCCACCAGCAGAGCCTCGGGGAGTTACACTGAAGCTTTCTTT.

The chain uses TRBV5-1 and TRBJ2-3, with D unresolved. This CDR3 spans 15 amino acids. In germline, CDR1 is SGHRS, CDR2 YFSETQ. V was trimmed by 3 bases and J by 4 bases, leaving 15 bases between them. The CDR3 DNA sequence: TGCGCCAGCAGCTCGACGCCCGGGTGGTCAGATACGCAGTATTTT. Protein sequence: CASSSTPGWSDTQYF.

The chain employs TRBV3-1 (or the pseudogene TRBV3-2) and TRBJ2-6, with D unclear. Germline CDR1 is LGHDT and CDR2 is YNNKEL (reference sequence). The CDR3 consists of 17 residues. The ends were cut back, 2 bases at V and 1 base at J, with 12 bases in the middle. DNA for the CDR3: TGTGCCAGCAGCCAATACGTCGGAGAATCTGGGGCCAACGTCCTGACTTTC. It specifies CASSQYVGESGANVLTF.

The gene calls are TRBV6-6 and TRBJ1-2; possibly TRBD1 for D (6 bases). Germline CDR1 is MNHNY and CDR2 is SVGAGI (reference sequence). This CDR3 comprises 14 residues. V gave up 1 base and J gave up 6 bases, with 12 bases separating them. CDR3 nucleotides: TGTGCCAGCAGTTACTTACAGGGCCTCGATGGCTACACCTTC. It translates to CASSYLQGLDGYTF.

This clone has a handful of counts. This chain uses TRBV18 with TRBJ2-1, with TRBD2 matching 11 bases. J lost 2 bases, V lost 2 bases, and 2 bases had no gene match. Germline lookup yields CDR1 KGHSH and CDR2 LQKENI. The CDR3 consists of 16 residues. The CDR3 loop is CASSPGTSGTYNEQFF. CDR3 DNA sequence: TGTGCCAGCTCACCAGGGACTAGCGGTACCTACAATGAGCAGTTCTTC.

This rearrangement joins TRBV9 to TRBJ1-2; no clear D gene. This CDR3 spans 13 amino acids. Trimming left V 3 bases short and J 8 bases short, with 14 bases between. Germline CDR1 reads SGDLS; CDR2 reads YYNGEE. DNA for the CDR3: TGTGCCAGCAGCGCCCAAATGGCCGGGGGCTACACCTTC. Its translation: CASSAQMAGGYTF. The variable domain in full, completed from reference TRBV9 and TRBJ1-2, reads DSGVTQTPKHLITATGQRVTLRCSPRSGDLSVYWYQQSLDQGLQFLIQYYNGEERAKGNILERFSAQQFPDLHSELNLSSLELGDSALYFCASSAQMAGGYTFGSGTRLTVV.

The chain couples TRBV6-1 to TRBJ1-2; possibly TRBD1 for D (5 bases). This CDR3 region has 15 residues. Looked up from germline, CDR1 is MNHNS and CDR2 is SASEGT. V lost 0 bases to trimming and J lost 0 bases, with 8 bases between them. The CDR3 loop reads CASSEAYRTNYGYTF. The CDR3 nucleotides read TGTGCCAGCAGTGAAGCGTACAGGACTAACTATGGCTACACCTTC.

This chain uses TRBV7-9 with TRBJ2-1, with D maybe TRBD2 (6 bases). The CDR3 consists of 14 residues. With 5 bases removed from V and 3 bases from J, the gap between germline ends came to 11 bases. Germline assignment: CDR1 SEHNR and CDR2 FQNEAQ (reference sequence). The DNA for the CDR3 is TGTGCCAGCAGCCACAACGGGGGCTACAATGAGCAGTTCTTC. Its translation: CASSHNGGYNEQFF.

The rearrangement joins TRBV6-5 to TRBJ2-1, with a weak D call TRBD2 (6 bases). The length of the CDR3 is 11 residues. Germline V lookup: CDR1 MNHEY, CDR2 SVGAGI. Trimming took off 8 bases at V and 12 bases at J, with 14 bases between the two ends. The CDR3 DNA is TGTGCCAGCTCCCGGGGGTTCTTGCAGTTCTTC. Its translation is CASSRGFLQFF.

The chain recombines TRBV30 with TRBJ2-1, with D possibly TRBD1 on 5 matching bases. With 2 bases removed from V and 6 bases from J, the gap between germline ends came to 11 bases. The CDR3 spans 13 residues. The germline V gene has CDR1 GTSNPN and CDR2 SVGIG (reference sequence). CDR3 DNA sequence: TGTGCCTGGAGTTGGACAAACGGCAATGAGCAGTTCTTC. Translating it yields CAWSWTNGNEQFF. The whole variable domain, remainder taken from reference TRBV30 and TRBJ2-1, is SQTIHQWPATLVQPVGSPLSLECTVEGTSNPNLYWYRQAAGRGLQLLFYSVGIGQISSEVPQNLSASRPQDRQFILSSKKLLLSDSGFYLCAWSWTNGNEQFFGPGTRLTVL.

This clone was detected only once. This sequence joins TRBV12-5 and TRBJ1-1, with D tentatively TRBD1 (5 bases). V was cut by 2 bases and J by 0 bases, with 13 bases left in between. The CDR3 is 16 residues long. Germline V CDR1 and CDR2: LGHNT, FRNRAP. The chain's CDR3 is CASGLLVGLMNTEAFF. The CDR3 DNA reads TGTGCTAGTGGTTTGTTAGTGGGGCTCATGAACACTGAAGCTTTCTTT. The full variable domain, with the rest looked up from reference TRBV12-5 and TRBJ1-1, is DARVTQTPRHKVTEMGQEVTMRCQPILGHNTVFWYRQTMMQGLELLAYFRNRAPLDDSGMPKDRFSAEMPDATLATLKIQPSEPRDSAVYFCASGLLVGLMNTEAFFGQGTRLTVV.

This chain joins TRBV7-3 and TRBJ2-1; 13 positions match TRBD2. The CDR3 runs to 15 residues. Germline V CDR1 and CDR2: SGHTA, FQGTGA. Germline trimming cut 5 bases from V and 7 bases from J; bases unmatched to any gene: 5. Written as DNA, the CDR3 is TGTGCCAGCAGCCCTGGACTAGCGGGAGTAAATGAGCAGTTCTTC. Translation: CASSPGLAGVNEQFF.

As regards this clone: The same CDR3 arises from other DNA sequences in this sample as well. V usage is TRBV5-1 and J usage is TRBJ1-1; 8 bases map to TRBD1. This CDR3 spans 14 amino acids. With 2 bases clipped from V and 1 base from J, the junction kept 1 base outside the gene matches. The germline CDR1 and CDR2 sequences are SGHRS and YFSETQ. CDR3 nucleotide sequence: TGCGCCAGCAGCTTAGGGACAGGGAACACTGAAGCTTTCTTT. This translates into CASSLGTGNTEAFF.